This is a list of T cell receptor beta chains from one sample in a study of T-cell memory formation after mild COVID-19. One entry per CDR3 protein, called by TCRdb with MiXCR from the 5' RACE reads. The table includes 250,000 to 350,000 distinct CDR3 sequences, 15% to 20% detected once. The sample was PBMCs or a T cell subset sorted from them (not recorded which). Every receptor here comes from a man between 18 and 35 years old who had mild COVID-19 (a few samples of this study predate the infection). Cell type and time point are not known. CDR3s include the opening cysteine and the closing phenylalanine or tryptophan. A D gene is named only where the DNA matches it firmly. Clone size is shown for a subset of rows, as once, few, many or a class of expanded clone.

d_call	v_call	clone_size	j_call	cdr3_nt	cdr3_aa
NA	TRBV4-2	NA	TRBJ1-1	TGTGCCAGCAGCCAAGAGTTGGGGAACACTGAAGCTTTCTTT	CASSQELGNTEAFF
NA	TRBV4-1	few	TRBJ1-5	TGCGCCAGCAGCCAAGGCTCCCCGAGTGAGGTTCAGCCCCAGCATTTT	CASSQGSPSEVQPQHF
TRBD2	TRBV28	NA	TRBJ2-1	TGTGCCAGCAGTTCGCCTAGCGGGGCTAGCTCCTACAATGAGCAGTTCTTC	CASSSPSGASSYNEQFF
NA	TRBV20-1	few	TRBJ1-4	TGCAGTGCTAGAGCACCGGGACAAAGTAATGAAAAACTGTTTTTT	CSARAPGQSNEKLFF
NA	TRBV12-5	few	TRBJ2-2	TGTGCTAGTGCGCCGAACACCGGGGAGCTGTTTTTT	CASAPNTGELFF
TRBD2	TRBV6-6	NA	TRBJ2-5	TGTGCCAGCAGTTCTAGGGCTAGCGGGGGGCAAGAGACCCAGTACTTC	CASSSRASGGQETQYF
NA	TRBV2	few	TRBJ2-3	TGTGCCAGCAGTTACTTAGGACCCACAGATACGCAGTATTTT	CASSYLGPTDTQYF
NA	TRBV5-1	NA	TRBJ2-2	TGCGCCAGCAGCTTGGCGGAAGGGTCCACCGGGGAGCTGTTTTTT	CASSLAEGSTGELFF
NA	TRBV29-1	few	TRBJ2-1	TGCAGCGTTGAGGTCAGTTACAATGAGCAGTTCTTC	CSVEVSYNEQFF
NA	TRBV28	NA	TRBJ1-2	TGTGCCAGCTTTACCCCCTCCTGGGGGTGGTATGGCTACACCTTC	CASFTPSWGWYGYTF
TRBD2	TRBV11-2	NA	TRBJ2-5	TGTGCCAGCAGCTTTCCCGGGGGGAGCCAAGAGACCCAGTACTTC	CASSFPGGSQETQYF
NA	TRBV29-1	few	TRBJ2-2	TGCAGCGTTGAATCCGGGGAGCTGTTTTTT	CSVESGELFF
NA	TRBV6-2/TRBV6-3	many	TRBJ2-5	TGTGCCAGCAGTCCCGAAGGGGGTAGGGAGACCCAGTACTTC	CASSPEGGRETQYF
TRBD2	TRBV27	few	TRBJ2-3	TGTGCCAGCAGTTTAAAGCCCCTAGCGGGAGATACGCAGTATTTT	CASSLKPLAGDTQYF